This T cell receptor (beta chain) was sequenced during a study of T cells in Graves' hyperthyroidism and ophthalmopathy. This clonotype was observed many times. Regions amplified from RNA transcripts were the TCR beta CDR3 regions. First-round RT-PCR with HTBI primers amplified the TCR CDR3 region. From the multiplex PCR reads, TCRdb called clonotypes with MiXCR, one entry per CDR3 protein. The sample lists 300,000 to 400,000 distinct CDR3 sequences; approximately 17% were seen once. This TCR derives from a man aged 18-30 years with Graves' ophthalmopathy. The sample comprised blood.

For the CDR3, the DNA is TGTGCCAGCAGTGCCGGTTACGCGAACACTGAAGCTTTCTTT. Protein sequence: CASSAGYANTEAFF. V is TRBV27 and J is TRBJ1-1; no reliable D call. The CDR3 is 14 residues long. Germline lookup yields CDR1 MNHEY and CDR2 SMNVEV (reference sequence). V lost 5 bases, J lost 1 base, and 11 bases lay in between.